This T cell receptor (beta chain) was sequenced in a study of cytomegalovirus exposure and HLA in healthy donors. Study conclusions and caveats: Another analysis was done later, and it associated roughly 15,000 TCR beta sequences with HLA alleles at 0.05 false discovery rate.

Points on this clone: Its antigen is unknown.

The PCR used 60 Vbeta and 13 Jbeta primers. Sequenced by immunoSEQ multiplex PCR; TCRdb stores in-frame clones only, minus some. The sample carries around 130,000 clones, 75% recorded once. Germline CDR1 reads SGDLS; CDR2 reads YYNGEE. V was cut by 0 bases and J by 9 bases, with 13 bases left in between. This CDR3 has 14 amino acids. Sequenced: PBMCs. V gene TRBV9 combines with J gene TRBJ2-1, with a weak D call TRBD2 (6 bases). This receptor was taken from a woman aged 40 to 50 in good health and CMV-seropositive. The chain's CDR3 is CASSVGLDSGEQFF. CDR3 bases: TGTGCCAGCAGCGTAGGACTAGATTCGGGTGAGCAGTTCTTC.